Listed here are 25 T cell receptor beta chains from one sample, sequenced in a study of blood T cell repertoires in COVID-19. Assay: immunoSEQ multiplex PCR; the TCRdb copy retains only in-frame clones and omits some. The sample includes roughly 330,000 clones, 70% to 90% seen only once; the top ten take 5.3%. The sample taken for sequencing was PBMCs or T cells enriched from blood (not recorded which). Every receptor here comes from a woman aged 25 to 39 who had recovered from COVID-19.

The chain uses TRBV5-4 and TRBJ2-7, with 7 bases identical to TRBD1. Germline CDR1 reads SGHNT; CDR2 reads YYREEE (reference sequence). The CDR3 sequence is 15 residues long. The J segment lost 5 bases and the V segment lost 0 bases, leaving 8 bases of the junction unmatched. CDR3 residues: CASSLAGDRGDEQYF. The CDR3, as DNA: TGTGCCAGCAGCTTGGCCGGGGACAGAGGCGACGAGCAGTACTTC. Variable domain in full (rest from reference TRBV5-4 and TRBJ2-7): ETGVTQSPTHLIKTRGQQVTLRCSSQSGHNTVSWYQQALGQGPQFIFQYYREEENGRGNFPPRFSGLQFPNYSSELNVNALELDDSALYLCASSLAGDRGDEQYFGPGTRLTVT.

This chain connects TRBV4-1 to TRBJ1-5; D perhaps matches TRBD1 (5 bases). Deletions cut 2 bases from V and 6 bases from J, with 11 bases between. Germline values: CDR1 MGHRA, CDR2 YSYEKL. This CDR3 spans 14 amino acids. The CDR3 protein is CASSQIQGIQPQHF. CDR3 nucleotide sequence: TGCGCCAGCAGCCAAATCCAGGGTATTCAGCCCCAGCATTTT.

The chain has TRBV7-9 and TRBJ1-2; TRBD1 matches at 8 bases. V was pared by 8 bases and J by 4 bases, with 3 bases of the junction left unmatched. Germline V CDR1 and CDR2: SEHNR, FQNEAQ (reference sequence). The CDR3 sequence is 12 residues long. CDR3 DNA sequence: TGTGCCAGCGGCACAGGGGGCTATGGCTACACCTTC. As protein: CASGTGGYGYTF.

The chain is built from TRBV13 and TRBJ1-4, with 8 bases fitting TRBD1. CDR1 PRHDT and CDR2 FYEKMQ come from the germline V gene (reference sequence). The J segment lost 3 bases and the V segment lost 3 bases, leaving 3 bases of the junction unmatched. The CDR3 covers 15 residues. This chain's CDR3 is CASSFQGAANEKLFF. The DNA of the CDR3 is TGTGCCAGCAGCTTTCAGGGGGCTGCTAATGAAAAACTGTTTTTT.

This sequence joins TRBV9 and TRBJ2-2, with D possibly matching TRBD1 (6 bases). V gave up 0 bases and J gave up 5 bases, with 14 bases separating them. This CDR3 has 16 residues. Germline values: CDR1 SGDLS, CDR2 YYNGEE. The CDR3 nucleotides read TGTGCCAGCAGCGTAGGTCAGGGGATGGGGACCGGGGAGCTGTTTTTT. Amino acid sequence: CASSVGQGMGTGELFF.

The V gene is TRBV6-5, the J gene TRBJ2-3; D not certain. The V end was cut by 0 bases, the J end by 3 bases, with 7 bases between. The CDR3 runs to 14 residues. Per the germline V gene, CDR1 is MNHEY and CDR2 is SVGAGI. As DNA, the CDR3 is TGTGCCAGCAGTTACTCGGCTTGGACAGATACGCAGTATTTT. Residues: CASSYSAWTDTQYF.

This chain links TRBV16 with TRBJ2-3; D possibly corresponds to TRBD1 (5 bases). V lost 0 bases and J lost 3, with 7 bases in between. This CDR3 contains 14 residues. Germline V CDR1 and CDR2: KGHSY, FQNENV. This CDR3 reads CASSQSYRTDTQYF. In DNA form, the CDR3 reads TGTGCCAGCAGCCAATCCTACAGGACAGATACGCAGTATTTT.

The chain combines TRBV12-1 with TRBJ1-4. TRBV12-1 represents a pseudogene. This CDR3 contains 16 residues. As DNA, the CDR3 is TGTGCCAGCAGCTTGGTGCCGGTATCAACTAATGAAAAACTGTTTTTT. Encoded protein: CASSLVPVSTNEKLFF.

This clone has a single count. The chain recombines TRBV30 with TRBJ2-2; TRBD2 aligns across 10 bases. This CDR3 is 17 amino acids long. Germline V gene sequence: CDR1 GTSNPN, CDR2 SVGIG (reference sequence). J was trimmed by 3 bases and V by 4 bases; bases with no gene match: 11. Here the CDR3 DNA reads TGTGCCTGGAAATCCTACGCGACTAGCGGGCACACCGGGGAGCTGTTTTTT. Translation gives CAWKSYATSGHTGELFF.

CDR3 amino acids: CASGPGQGDEKLFF. CDR3 DNA: TGTGCTAGTGGCCCGGGACAGGGGGATGAAAAACTGTTTTTT. V is TRBV12-5 and J is TRBJ1-4; 11 nucleotides match TRBD1. The CDR3 loop spans 14 amino acids. The V and J ends lost 6 bases and 6 bases, in that order; junction bases with no gene match: 3. Per germline, CDR1 LGHNT and CDR2 FRNRAP.

V gene TRBV7-8 combines with J gene TRBJ1-6; tentatively, D is TRBD1 (6 bases). This CDR3 has 14 residues. Germline CDR1 is SGHVS and CDR2 is FQNEAQ. Trimming left V 5 bases short and J 7 bases short, with 12 bases between. CDR3 DNA sequence: TGTGCCAGCAGCCTCCGCAGGGGAAATTCACCCCTCCACTTT. Its translation is CASSLRRGNSPLHF.

This chain links TRBV5-4 with TRBJ2-2; D is ambiguous. The CDR3 is made up of 16 amino acids. Germline V gene data show CDR1 as SGHNT and CDR2 as YYREEE (reference sequence). Trimming took 4 bases from V and 0 from J, leaving 13 bases between them. DNA for the CDR3: TGTGCCAGCAGCGCGAGCCCTTCTCCGAACACCGGGGAGCTGTTTTTT. Translating it yields CASSASPSPNTGELFF.

The V and J genes are TRBV18 and TRBJ1-1; D is unclear. Germline CDR1 is KGHSH and CDR2 is LQKENI. The V and J ends lost 1 base and 6 bases respectively, with 9 bases between them. This CDR3 is 13 amino acids long. The DNA of the CDR3 is TGTGCCAGCTCACCACAAATATCCCCTGAAGCTTTCTTT. Protein sequence: CASSPQISPEAFF.

This chain joins TRBV5-8 and TRBJ2-5; a possible D gene is TRBD2 (6 bases). V shed 0 bases and J shed 4 bases, with 13 bases lying between them. CDR1 SGHTS and CDR2 YDEGEE come from the germline V gene. The CDR3 is 15 residues long. CDR3 DNA: TGTGCCAGCAGCTTGGGGGCGAGCGGGCGAGAGACCCAGTACTTC. Its translation is CASSLGASGRETQYF.

In nucleotides, the CDR3 is TGTGCCAGCGGCCCGGGACTCCCGAACACTGAAGCTTTCTTT. As protein: CASGPGLPNTEAFF. The V call is TRBV7-9, the J call TRBJ1-1, with TRBD1 as a possible D gene (5 bases). The germline V and J ends were trimmed by 8 bases and 1 base, with 14 bases remaining between them. CDR1 and CDR2 (germline): SEHNR, FQNEAQ (reference sequence). The CDR3 covers 14 residues.

The gene calls are TRBV7-2 and TRBJ2-2, with D uncertain. The CDR3 is made up of 18 amino acids. V shed 5 bases and J shed 4 bases, with 23 bases lying between them. Germline CDR1 reads SGHTA; CDR2 reads FQGNSA. The CDR3 DNA sequence: TGTGCCAGCAGCCTAGGGCAGACACCCAACATATTCACCGGGGAGCTGTTTTTT. The encoded protein is CASSLGQTPNIFTGELFF.

CDR3 region: CASSHLRLGIHGDTEAFF. CDR3 nucleotides: TGCGCCAGCAGCCACCTGAGGCTGGGCATCCACGGGGACACTGAAGCTTTCTTT. The chain uses TRBV4-1 and TRBJ1-1; D remains ambiguous. CDR1 is MGHRA and CDR2 is YSYEKL in the germline V gene. This CDR3 comprises 18 residues. Trimming took 3 bases from V and 3 from J, leaving 23 bases between them.

This clone has just a few counts. V is TRBV13 and J is TRBJ1-1; 7 bases fit TRBD1. Germline V gene lookup returns CDR1 PRHDT and CDR2 FYEKMQ (reference sequence). The J segment lost 6 bases and the V segment lost 5 bases, leaving 9 bases of the junction unmatched. This CDR3 is built from 14 residues. CDR3 DNA: TGTGCCAGCAGCCTAAGGACAGGAGTACCTGAAGCTTTCTTT. Its protein product is CASSLRTGVPEAFF. Together with reference TRBV13 and TRBJ1-1, the CDR3 gives the full variable domain: AAGVIQSPRHLIKEKRETATLKCYPIPRHDTVYWYQQGPGQDPQFLISFYEKMQSDKGSIPDRFSAQQFSDYHSELNMSSLELGDSALYFCASSLRTGVPEAFFGQGTRLTVV.

V and J are TRBV5-6 and TRBJ2-7, with D possibly being TRBD2 (6 bases). Trimming stripped 4 bases from V and 2 bases from J, with 13 bases between. CDR1 is SGHDT, CDR2 YYEEEE, per germline. The CDR3 length is 14 residues. The CDR3 spells CASSRGTVTYEQYF. DNA of the CDR3: TGTGCCAGCAGCCGCGGGACTGTTACCTACGAGCAGTACTTC.

This CDR3 is CASSIGGDRVPQHF. Written as DNA, the CDR3 is TGTGCCAGTAGTATAGGAGGCGACAGGGTTCCCCAGCATTTT. The chain combines TRBV19 with TRBJ1-5, with 7 bases lining up with TRBD1. J lost 10 bases, V lost 1 base, and 7 bases had no gene match. Germline loops: CDR1 LNHDA, CDR2 SQIVND (reference sequence). This CDR3 has 14 amino acids. The complete variable domain, with remaining parts taken from reference TRBV19 and TRBJ1-5, reads DGGITQSPKYLFRKEGQNVTLSCEQNLNHDAMYWYRQDPGQGLRLIYYSQIVNDFQKGDIAEGYSVSREKKESFPLTVTSAQKNPTAFYLCASSIGGDRVPQHFGDGTRLSIL.

The chain links TRBV6-5 to TRBJ1-2; tentative D call: TRBD1 (5 bases). The germline V and J ends were trimmed by 7 bases and 6 bases, with 18 bases remaining between them. Germline V lookup: CDR1 MNHEY, CDR2 SVGAGI. This CDR3 comprises 14 residues. CDR3 sequence reads: CASMAGLSKNGYTF. The CDR3 DNA sequence: TGTGCCAGCATGGCGGGACTGAGTAAGAATGGCTACACCTTC.

The V and J genes are TRBV6-5 and TRBJ1-5; D gene uncertain. Per the germline V gene, CDR1 is MNHEY and CDR2 is SVGAGI. CDR3 length: 13 amino acids. Trimming cost V 8 bases and J 2 bases, with 10 bases left between them. CDR3 nucleotides: TGTGCCAGCGGAAGGGAGGGCAATCAGCCCCAGCATTTT. As protein: CASGREGNQPQHF.

This clone has more than one count but fewer than ten. The rearrangement uses TRBV11-3 and TRBJ2-2, with TRBD2 matching over 7 bases. Germline CDR1 is SGHNT and CDR2 is YENEEA. The length of the CDR3 is 14 residues. V gave up 5 bases and J gave up 8 bases; unmatched junction bases: 8. CDR3 residues: CASSPRLAVGELFF. CDR3 nucleotides: TGTGCCAGCAGCCCCCGACTAGCTGTAGGGGAGCTGTTTTTT.

This sequence joins TRBV15 and TRBJ2-4, with D hard to call. This CDR3 spans 16 amino acids. Germline assignment: CDR1 LNHNV and CDR2 YYDKDF (reference sequence). Trimming cost V 0 bases and J 0 bases, with 9 bases left between them. The DNA for the CDR3 is TGTGCCACCAGCAGAGAACTATTTTTAGCCAAAAACATTCAGTACTTC. It codes for CATSRELFLAKNIQYF.

V usage is TRBV25-1 and J usage is TRBJ1-1; D is possibly TRBD1 (6 bases). Germline loops: CDR1 MGHDK, CDR2 SYGVNS. The length of the CDR3 is 13 residues. V was clipped by 6 bases and J by 4 bases, with 12 bases between them. As DNA, the CDR3 is TGTGCCAGCAGCGCGAGGGGGACCACTGAAGCTTTCTTT. This gives the protein CASSARGTTEAFF.